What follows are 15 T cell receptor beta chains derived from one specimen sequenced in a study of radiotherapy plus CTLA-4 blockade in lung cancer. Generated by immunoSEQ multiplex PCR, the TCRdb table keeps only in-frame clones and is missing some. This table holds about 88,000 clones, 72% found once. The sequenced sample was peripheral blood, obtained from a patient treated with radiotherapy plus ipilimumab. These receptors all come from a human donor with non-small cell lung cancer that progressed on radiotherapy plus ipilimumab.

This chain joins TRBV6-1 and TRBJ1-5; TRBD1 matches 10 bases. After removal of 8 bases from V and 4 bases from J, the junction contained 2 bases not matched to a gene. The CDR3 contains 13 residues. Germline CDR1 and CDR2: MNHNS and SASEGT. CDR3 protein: CASGQGVNQPQHF. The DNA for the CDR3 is TGTGCCAGCGGACAGGGGGTTAATCAGCCCCAGCATTTT.

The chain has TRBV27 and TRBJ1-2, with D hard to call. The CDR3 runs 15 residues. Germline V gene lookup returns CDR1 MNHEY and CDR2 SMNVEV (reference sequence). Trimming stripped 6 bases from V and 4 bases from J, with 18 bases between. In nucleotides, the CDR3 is TGTGCCAGCAGAGCACTAACGACGGACGTCTATGGCTACACCTTC. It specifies CASRALTTDVYGYTF.

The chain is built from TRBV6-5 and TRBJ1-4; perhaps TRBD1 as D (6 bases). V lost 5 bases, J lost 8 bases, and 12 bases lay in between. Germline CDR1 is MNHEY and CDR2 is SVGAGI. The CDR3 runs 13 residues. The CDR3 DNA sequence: TGTGCCAGCAGTCAGCCCGGGACAGAAAAACTGTTTTTT. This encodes CASSQPGTEKLFF.

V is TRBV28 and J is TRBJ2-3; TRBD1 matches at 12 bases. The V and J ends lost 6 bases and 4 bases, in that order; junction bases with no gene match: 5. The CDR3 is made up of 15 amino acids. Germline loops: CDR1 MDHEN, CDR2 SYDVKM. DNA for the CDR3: TGTGCCAGCAGCTTGGGACAGGGGGCCCCAGATACGCAGTATTTT. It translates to CASSLGQGAPDTQYF.

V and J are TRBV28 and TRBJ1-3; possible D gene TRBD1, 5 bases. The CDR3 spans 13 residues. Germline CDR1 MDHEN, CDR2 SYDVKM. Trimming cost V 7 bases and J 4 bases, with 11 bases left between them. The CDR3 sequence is CASMWGEGNTIYF. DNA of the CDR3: TGTGCCAGCATGTGGGGGGAAGGAAACACCATATATTTT.

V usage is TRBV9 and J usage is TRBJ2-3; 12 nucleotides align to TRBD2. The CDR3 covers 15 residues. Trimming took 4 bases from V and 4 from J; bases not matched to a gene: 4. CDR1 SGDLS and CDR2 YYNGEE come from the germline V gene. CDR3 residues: CASSPRTSGADTQYF. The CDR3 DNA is TGTGCCAGCAGCCCCCGGACTAGCGGGGCAGATACGCAGTATTTT.

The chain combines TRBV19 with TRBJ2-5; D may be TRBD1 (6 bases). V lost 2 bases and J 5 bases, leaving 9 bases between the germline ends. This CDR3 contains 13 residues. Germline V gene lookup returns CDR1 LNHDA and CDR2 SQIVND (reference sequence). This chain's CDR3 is CASSIQQGETQYF. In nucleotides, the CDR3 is TGTGCCAGTAGTATACAGCAGGGGGAGACCCAGTACTTC. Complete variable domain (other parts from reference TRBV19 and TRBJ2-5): DGGITQSPKYLFRKEGQNVTLSCEQNLNHDAMYWYRQDPGQGLRLIYYSQIVNDFQKGDIAEGYSVSREKKESFPLTVTSAQKNPTAFYLCASSIQQGETQYFGPGTRLLVL.

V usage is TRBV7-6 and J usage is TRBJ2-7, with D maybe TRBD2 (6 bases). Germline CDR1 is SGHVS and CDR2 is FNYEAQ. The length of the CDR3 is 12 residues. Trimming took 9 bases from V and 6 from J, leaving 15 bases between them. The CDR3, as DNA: TGTGCCAGTGGCGGGACCACCGTCGAGCAGTACTTC. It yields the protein CASGGTTVEQYF.

In nucleotides, the CDR3 is TGTGCCAGCAGCTCGACCGGCTTCTATGGCTACACCTTC. It codes for CASSSTGFYGYTF. The chain combines TRBV11-2 with TRBJ1-2; D not resolved. In germline, CDR1 is SGHAT, CDR2 FQNNGV. V lost 4 bases and J 4 bases, leaving 10 bases between the germline ends. The CDR3 has 13 amino acids. Full variable domain (remainder filled in from reference TRBV11-2 and TRBJ1-2): EAGVAQSPRYKIIEKRQSVAFWCNPISGHATLYWYQQILGQGPKLLIQFQNNGVVDDSQLPKDRFSAERLKGVDSTLKIQPAKLEDSAVYLCASSSTGFYGYTFGSGTRLTVV.

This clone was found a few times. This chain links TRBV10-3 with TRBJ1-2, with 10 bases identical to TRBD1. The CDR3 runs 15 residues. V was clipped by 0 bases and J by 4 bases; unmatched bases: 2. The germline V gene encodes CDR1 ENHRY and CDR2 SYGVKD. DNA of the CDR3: TGTGCCATCAGTGAGTCTGGACAGGGGGGCTATGGCTACACCTTC. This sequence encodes CAISESGQGGYGYTF.

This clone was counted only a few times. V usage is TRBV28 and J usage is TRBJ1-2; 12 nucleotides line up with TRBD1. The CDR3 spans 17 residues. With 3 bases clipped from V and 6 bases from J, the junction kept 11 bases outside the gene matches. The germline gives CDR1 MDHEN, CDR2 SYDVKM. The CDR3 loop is CASSLGDWDRGQDGYTF. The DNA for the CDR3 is TGTGCCAGCAGTTTGGGGGATTGGGACAGGGGGCAGGATGGCTACACCTTC.

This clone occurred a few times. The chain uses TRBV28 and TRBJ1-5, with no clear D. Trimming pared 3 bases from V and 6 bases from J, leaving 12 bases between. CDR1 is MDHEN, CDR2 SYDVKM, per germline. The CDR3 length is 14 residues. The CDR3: CASSLLGYSQPQHF. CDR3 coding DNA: TGTGCCAGCAGTTTGTTGGGGTATTCTCAGCCCCAGCATTTT.

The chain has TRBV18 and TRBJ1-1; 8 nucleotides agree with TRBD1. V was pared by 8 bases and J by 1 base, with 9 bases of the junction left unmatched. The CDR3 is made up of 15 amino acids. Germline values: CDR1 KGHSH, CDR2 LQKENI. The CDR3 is CASRPRTGSNTEAFF. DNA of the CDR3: TGTGCCAGCCGCCCCCGGACAGGGTCGAACACTGAAGCTTTCTTT.

The CDR3 sequence is CASSFGSGVEAFF. CDR3 DNA: TGTGCCAGCAGTTTCGGGTCTGGAGTTGAAGCTTTCTTT. The V and J genes are TRBV27 and TRBJ1-1; D call uncertain. This CDR3 contains 13 residues. Germline CDR1 reads MNHEY; CDR2 reads SMNVEV (reference sequence). V lost 3 bases and J 7 bases, leaving 12 bases between the germline ends.

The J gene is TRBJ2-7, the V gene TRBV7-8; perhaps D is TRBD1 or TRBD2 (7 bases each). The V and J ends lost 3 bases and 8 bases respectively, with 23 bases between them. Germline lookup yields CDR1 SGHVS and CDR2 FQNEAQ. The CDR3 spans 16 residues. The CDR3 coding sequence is TGTGCCAGCAGCTTTTTTCCAGGGGGGGATGTCGACAAGCAGTACTTC. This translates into CASSFFPGGDVDKQYF.